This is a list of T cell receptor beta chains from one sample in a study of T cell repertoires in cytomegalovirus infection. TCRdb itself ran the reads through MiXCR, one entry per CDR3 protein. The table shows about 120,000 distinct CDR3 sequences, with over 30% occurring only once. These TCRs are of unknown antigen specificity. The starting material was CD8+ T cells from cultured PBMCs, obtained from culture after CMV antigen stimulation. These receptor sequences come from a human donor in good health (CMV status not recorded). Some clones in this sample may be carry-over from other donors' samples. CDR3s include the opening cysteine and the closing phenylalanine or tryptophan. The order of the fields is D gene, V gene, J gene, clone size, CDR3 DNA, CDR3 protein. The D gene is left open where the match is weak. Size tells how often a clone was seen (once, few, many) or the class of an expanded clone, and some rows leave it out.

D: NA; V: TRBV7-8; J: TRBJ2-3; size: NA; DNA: TGTGCCAGCAGCTCTGGCTACGATACGCAGTATTTT; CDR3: CASSSGYDTQYF
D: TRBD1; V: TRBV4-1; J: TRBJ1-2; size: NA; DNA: TGCGCCAGCAGCCAAACCTGGACAGGGGCAGCGGGCTACACCTTC; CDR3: CASSQTWTGAAGYTF
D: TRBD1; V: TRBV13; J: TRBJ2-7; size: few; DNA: TGTGCCAGCAGCCATAAAAACCAAGCAGGGGGCGGTTCGGGTGAGCAGTACTTC; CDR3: CASSHKNQAGGGSGEQYF
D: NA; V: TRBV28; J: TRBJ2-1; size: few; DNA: TGTGCCAGCAGTTTCCGCGGGGAGGGGGTCAATGAGCAGTTCTTC; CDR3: CASSFRGEGVNEQFF
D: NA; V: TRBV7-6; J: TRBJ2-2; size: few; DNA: TGTGCCAGCAGCTTAACTGGGGAAGAGCTGTTTTTT; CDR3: CASSLTGEELFF
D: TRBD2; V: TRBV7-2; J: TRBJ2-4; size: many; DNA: TGTGCCAGCAGCCCCCGCGCCGGCAGCGGGGAACTAGCCAAAAACATTCAGTACTTC; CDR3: CASSPRAGSGELAKNIQYF
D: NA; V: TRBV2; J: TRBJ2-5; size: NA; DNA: TGTGCCCAGTACGGAGGGGAAGGGCAAGAGACCCAGTACTTC; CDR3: CAQYGGEGQETQYF
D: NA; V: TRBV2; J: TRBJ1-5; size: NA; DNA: TGTGCCAGCGGGAGCAATCAGCCCCAGCATTTT; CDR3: CASGSNQPQHF
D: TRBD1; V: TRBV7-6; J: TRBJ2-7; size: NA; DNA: TGTGCCAGCAGCTCGGGACAGGGAGGAACCTACGAGCAGTACTTC; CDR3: CASSSGQGGTYEQYF
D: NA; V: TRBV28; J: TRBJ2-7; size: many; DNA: TGTGCCAGCAGTAGGGCGGGGGCCCCCTACGAGCAGTACTTC; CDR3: CASSRAGAPYEQYF
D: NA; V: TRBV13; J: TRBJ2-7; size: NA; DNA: TGTGCCAGCAGCCCGCCAGGGATAGAAGCCTACGAGCAGTACTTC; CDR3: CASSPPGIEAYEQYF
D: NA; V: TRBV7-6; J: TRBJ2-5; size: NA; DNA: TGTGCCAGCAGGTCCCAAGGGGAGACCCAGTACTTC; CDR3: CASRSQGETQYF
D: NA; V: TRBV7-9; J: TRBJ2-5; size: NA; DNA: TGTGCCAGCAGCCCTTCCAGGGGGGCAGAGACCCAGTACTTC; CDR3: CASSPSRGAETQYF
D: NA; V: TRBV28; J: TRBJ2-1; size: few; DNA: TGTGCCAGCAGTTTAAGTCTTAACAATGAGCAGTTCTTC; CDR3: CASSLSLNNEQFF
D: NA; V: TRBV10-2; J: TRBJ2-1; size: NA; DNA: TGCGCCAGCAGTGAGTCGCCCACGGTGACTCTCTACTACAATGAGCAGTTCTTC; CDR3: CASSESPTVTLYYNEQFF
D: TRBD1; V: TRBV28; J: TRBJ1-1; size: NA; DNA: TGTGCCAGCAGTGTGACAGGGGCTCAGGGTTTCTTT; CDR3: CASSVTGAQGFF
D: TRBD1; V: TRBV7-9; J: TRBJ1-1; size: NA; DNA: TGTGCCAGCAACATGGGACAGGGGACTGAAGCTTTCTTT; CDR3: CASNMGQGTEAFF
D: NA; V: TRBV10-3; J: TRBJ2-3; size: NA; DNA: TGTGCCATCAGGAAGCAGGACAGATACACAGATACGCAGTATTTT; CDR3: CAIRKQDRYTDTQYF
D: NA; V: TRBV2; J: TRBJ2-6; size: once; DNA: TGTGCCAGGGGATCGGCAGTTTCCAACGTCCTGACTTTC; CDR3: CARGSAVSNVLTF
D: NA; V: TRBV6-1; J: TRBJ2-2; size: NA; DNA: TGTGCCAGCAGTGAAAACAGGGCGAACACCGGGGAGCTGTTTTTT; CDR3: CASSENRANTGELFF